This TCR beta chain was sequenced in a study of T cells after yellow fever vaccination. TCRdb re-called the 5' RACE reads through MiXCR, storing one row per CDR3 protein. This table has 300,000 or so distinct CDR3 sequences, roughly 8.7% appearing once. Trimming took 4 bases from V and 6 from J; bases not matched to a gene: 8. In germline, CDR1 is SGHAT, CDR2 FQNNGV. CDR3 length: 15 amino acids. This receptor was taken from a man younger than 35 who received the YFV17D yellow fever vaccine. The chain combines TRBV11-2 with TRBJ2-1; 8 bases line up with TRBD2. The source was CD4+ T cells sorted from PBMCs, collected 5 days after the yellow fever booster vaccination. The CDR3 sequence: CASSSTRGGFNEQFF. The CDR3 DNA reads TGTGCCAGCAGCTCTACACGGGGGGGTTTCAATGAGCAGTTCTTC. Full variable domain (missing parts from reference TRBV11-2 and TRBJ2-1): EAGVAQSPRYKIIEKRQSVAFWCNPISGHATLYWYQQILGQGPKLLIQFQNNGVVDDSQLPKDRFSAERLKGVDSTLKIQPAKLEDSAVYLCASSSTRGGFNEQFFGPGTRLTVL.